Presented here are 26 T cell receptor beta chains from one specimen sequenced in a study of T-cell memory formation after mild COVID-19. TCRdb used MiXCR to reprocess the 5' RACE reads, holding one entry per CDR3 protein. The table has roughly 580,000 distinct CDR3 sequences, more than 15% seen once. The sample consisted of PBMCs or a T cell subset sorted from them (not recorded which). The origin of the receptors is an adult woman who had mild COVID-19 (a few samples of this study predate the infection). Cell type and time point are not known.

This clonotype was detected a few times. The rearrangement joins TRBV20-1 to TRBJ2-7; D remains unclear. Looked up from germline, CDR1 is DFQATT and CDR2 is SNEGSKA (reference sequence). The V gene lost 0 bases and the J gene lost 3 bases, with 18 bases spanning the gap. CDR3 length: 16 amino acids. CDR3 DNA sequence: TGCAGTGCTAGAGATCTCAGGTCGAAGGGAAACTACGAGCAGTACTTC. It yields the protein CSARDLRSKGNYEQYF.

CDR3 in DNA: TGTGCCAGCAGTTCAAGCACGGGGGCCAACACAGATACGCAGTATTTT. This encodes CASSSSTGANTDTQYF. J is TRBJ2-3 and V is TRBV7-2; D may correspond to TRBD1 or TRBD2 (6 bases each). Germline-derived CDR1 and CDR2 are SGHTA and FQGNSA. This CDR3 is built from 16 residues. V dropped 6 bases and J dropped 2 bases, with 18 bases sitting between them.

This clonotype was picked up a small number of times. As DNA, the CDR3 is TGTGCCAGCAGTTTTGCGAGCGCTAGCTCCTACAATGAGCAGTTCTTC. Translating gives CASSFASASSYNEQFF. This sequence joins TRBV12-3 or TRBV12-4 and TRBJ2-1; D unresolved. The CDR3 has 16 residues. Trimming took off 3 bases at V and 0 bases at J, with 12 bases between the two ends.

V gene TRBV7-8 combines with J gene TRBJ2-5; D is tentatively TRBD1 or TRBD2 (5 bases each). CDR1 is SGHVS, CDR2 FQNEAQ, per germline. Trimming left V 3 bases short and J 0 bases short, with 14 bases between. This CDR3 contains 16 residues. The CDR3 loop reads CASSFSGTTYQETQYF. In nucleotides, the CDR3 is TGTGCCAGCAGCTTTTCCGGGACCACGTACCAAGAGACCCAGTACTTC. Using reference TRBV7-8 and TRBJ2-5 for the parts outside the CDR3, the full variable domain is GAGVSQSPRYKVAKRGQDVALRCDPISGHVSLFWYQQALGQGPEFLTYFQNEAQLDKSGLPSDRFFAERPEGSVSTLKIQRTQQEDSAVYLCASSFSGTTYQETQYFGPGTRLLVL.

This rearrangement joins TRBV7-9 to TRBJ2-5; 9 bases agree with TRBD2. The CDR3 has 15 residues. V shed 5 bases and J 2 bases; nucleotides not matched to a gene: 6. Germline loops: CDR1 SEHNR, CDR2 FQNEAQ (reference sequence). The CDR3 nucleotides read TGTGCCAGCAGCCCAGCGGGGGGTTCTCAAGAGACCCAGTACTTC. It encodes CASSPAGGSQETQYF.

This clonotype has a count of ten or more. This chain connects TRBV5-1 to TRBJ1-5; D perhaps matches TRBD1 (6 bases). The CDR3 sequence is 15 residues long. The V gene lost 4 bases and the J gene lost 2 bases, with 13 bases spanning the gap. Germline loops: CDR1 SGHRS, CDR2 YFSETQ. The CDR3 nucleotides read TGCGCCAGCAGCAGTCGGCCAGGGGGCAATCAGCCCCAGCATTTT. It yields the protein CASSSRPGGNQPQHF.

This chain joins TRBV7-9 and TRBJ1-5; a weak D match, TRBD1 (6 bases). The germline V and J ends were trimmed by 1 base and 7 bases, with 11 bases remaining between them. This CDR3 spans 14 amino acids. Germline V gene sequence: CDR1 SEHNR, CDR2 FQNEAQ (reference sequence). The CDR3 coding sequence is TGTGCCAGCAGCTTAGAGACAGGTGTCCAGCCCCAGCATTTT. As protein: CASSLETGVQPQHF.

A few counts support this clonotype. CDR3 loop: CASSPTGGPEAFF. The CDR3 DNA follows: TGCGCCAGCAGCCCGACGGGGGGTCCTGAAGCTTTCTTT. V gene TRBV4-1 combines with J gene TRBJ1-1, with a weak D call TRBD1 (5 bases). The CDR3 runs 13 residues. Trimming removed 4 bases at V and 6 bases at J, with 12 bases between. CDR1 is MGHRA and CDR2 is YSYEKL in the germline V gene.

This clonotype was seen a handful of times. The chain combines TRBV30 with TRBJ2-2; weak D call: TRBD2 (5 bases). CDR1 and CDR2 (germline): GTSNPN, SVGIG (reference sequence). This CDR3 is 14 amino acids long. Trimming stripped 1 base from V and 4 bases from J, with 10 bases between. As DNA, the CDR3 is TGTGCCTGGAGTGATCTAGGGAGCACCGGGGAGCTGTTTTTT. Its translation: CAWSDLGSTGELFF.

This clonotype was observed a few times. This chain joins TRBV5-1 and TRBJ2-5; 7 bases agree with TRBD2. The junction had 5 bases not matched to a gene; V was cut back by 4 bases and J by 2 bases. Germline V lookup: CDR1 SGHRS, CDR2 YFSETQ. The CDR3 length is 14 residues. The CDR3 DNA sequence: TGCGCCAGCAGCCCCAGCGGGAAACAAGAGACCCAGTACTTC. It yields the protein CASSPSGKQETQYF.

This clonotype was picked up a small number of times. The CDR3 DNA sequence: TGCGCCAGCAGCTTGTCCGGGGGGCATCCAGATACGCAGTATTTT. Its protein is CASSLSGGHPDTQYF. The rearrangement uses TRBV5-1 and TRBJ2-3; D perhaps matches TRBD2 (7 bases). The CDR3 runs to 15 residues. CDR1 is SGHRS and CDR2 is YFSETQ in the germline V gene. With 1 base removed from V and 4 bases from J, the gap between germline ends came to 13 bases.

The chain recombines TRBV21-1 with TRBJ2-1; the D call in the table, TRBD1, was not verified against the DNA. TRBV21-1 counts as a pseudogene. The CDR3 extends over 13 amino acids. The CDR3 bases are TGTGCGACGAGGCGGCGCGCGGACAATGAGCAGTTCTTC. Translation gives CATRRRADNEQFF.

The sample holds many counts of this clonotype. The germline gene is not matched at one end of the junction; a read error may be the cause. The rearrangement uses TRBV5-1 and TRBJ2-3; D not resolved. The CDR3 runs 14 residues. Germline V gene data show CDR1 as SGHRS and CDR2 as YFSETQ. CDR3 amino acids: CASSLDGSTDTQYF. In DNA form, the CDR3 reads TGTGCCAGCAGCTTAGACGGTAGCACAGATACGCAGTATTTT.

The chain combines TRBV5-6 with TRBJ2-7; 7 nucleotides align to TRBD1. The CDR3 is 13 residues long. The V gene's germline CDR1 is SGHDT and CDR2 YYEEEE. Trimming took 7 bases from V and 2 from J; bases not matched to a gene: 6. The CDR3 spells CASVRGQAYEQYF. The CDR3 region has the DNA TGTGCCAGCGTACGCGGACAGGCCTACGAGCAGTACTTC.

The chain recombines TRBV4-1 with TRBJ2-1; D uncertain. CDR3 length equals 12 residues. Germline V gene sequence: CDR1 MGHRA, CDR2 YSYEKL. V shed 5 bases and J shed 5 bases, with 7 bases lying between them. CDR3 bases: TGCGCCAGCAGCAAAATACACAATGAGCAGTTCTTC. This gives the protein CASSKIHNEQFF.

This clonotype has just a few counts. This rearrangement joins TRBV7-2 to TRBJ2-7; TRBD1 agrees at 10 bases. The CDR3 runs to 15 residues. Germline trimming cut 5 bases from V and 2 bases from J; bases unmatched to any gene: 6. The germline CDR1 and CDR2 sequences are SGHTA and FQGNSA. CDR3 sequence: CASSRYGQGAYEQYF. DNA of the CDR3: TGTGCCAGCAGCCGTTACGGACAGGGGGCCTACGAGCAGTACTTC.

The table lists this clonotype with a few counts. The genes are TRBV25-1 and TRBJ1-1; D gene ambiguous. V dropped 1 base and J dropped 2 bases, with 5 bases sitting between them. Germline loops: CDR1 MGHDK, CDR2 SYGVNS. There are 13 residues in the CDR3. CDR3 nucleotides: TGTGCCAGCAGTGAATTGGCCAACACTGAAGCTTTCTTT. Residues: CASSELANTEAFF.

In this sample, this clonotype turned up many times. V usage is TRBV5-1 and J usage is TRBJ1-1, with 9 bases matching TRBD1. J gave up 1 base and V 0 bases, and 1 base lay outside the gene matches. The germline CDR1 and CDR2 sequences are SGHRS and YFSETQ. The CDR3 is 15 amino acids. The CDR3 loop reads CASSLDRGQNTEAFF. The CDR3 coding sequence is TGCGCCAGCAGCTTGGACAGGGGGCAGAACACTGAAGCTTTCTTT.

The rearrangement joins TRBV6-5 to TRBJ2-1; 13 bases fit TRBD2. The ends lost 2 bases at V and 8 bases at J; junction bases unmatched: 12. Germline V gene sequence: CDR1 MNHEY, CDR2 SVGAGI. The CDR3 is 18 residues long. The CDR3 loop is CASSYGRTSGGLHYEQFF. The CDR3, as DNA: TGTGCCAGCAGTTACGGTAGGACTAGCGGGGGCCTACACTATGAGCAGTTCTTC.

This clonotype occurred a few times. The gene calls are TRBV6-1 and TRBJ2-1; possibly TRBD1 or TRBD2 for D (6 bases each). CDR3 length equals 14 residues. Germline loops: CDR1 MNHNS, CDR2 SASEGT. With 3 bases removed from V and 6 bases from J, the gap between germline ends came to 12 bases. The CDR3 DNA reads TGTGCCAGCAGTGAGGGTAGGGGGGCCAATGAGCAGTTCTTC. It encodes CASSEGRGANEQFF.

The sample holds a few counts of this clonotype. The chain combines TRBV20-1 with TRBJ1-5; D is unresolved. Trimming took 0 bases from V and 4 from J, leaving 4 bases between them. Germline values: CDR1 DFQATT, CDR2 SNEGSKA (reference sequence). The CDR3 is made up of 12 amino acids. CDR3 bases: TGCAGTGCTAGAGATGGGAATCAGCCCCAGCATTTT. Translation: CSARDGNQPQHF.

This sequence joins TRBV30 and TRBJ2-1; TRBD2 is a possible D gene (5 bases). Trimming shortened V by 3 bases and J by 0 bases, and 18 bases separated the two germline ends. The CDR3 totals 17 residues. Germline-derived CDR1 and CDR2 are GTSNPN and SVGIG (reference sequence). The CDR3 DNA reads as TGTGCCTGGAGCCTACCTGGGCGGGCGGCCTCCTACAATGAGCAGTTCTTC. It codes for CAWSLPGRAASYNEQFF.

This clonotype was picked up many times. CDR3 sequence (DNA): TGCGCCAGCAGCTCGAACCCTCTAGGGACCGATACGCAGTATTTT. Encoded protein: CASSSNPLGTDTQYF. V usage is TRBV5-1 and J usage is TRBJ2-3; D possibly matches TRBD1 or TRBD2 (5 bases each). The germline CDR1 and CDR2 sequences are SGHRS and YFSETQ. V was trimmed by 3 bases and J by 6 bases, leaving 17 bases between them. The CDR3 consists of 15 residues.

This clonotype has a handful of counts. The chain links TRBV6-4 to TRBJ2-1; the match to TRBD2 covers 13 bases. The CDR3 consists of 14 residues. Per the germline V gene, CDR1 is MRHNA and CDR2 is SNTAGT. The trim removed 7 bases at V and 9 bases at J, leaving 6 bases unmatched. The CDR3 nucleotides read TGTGCCAGCAAGGAACTAGCGGGAGGGGGTGAGCAGTTCTTC. Amino acid sequence: CASKELAGGGEQFF.

This sequence joins TRBV7-8 and TRBJ2-5, with a tentative D call TRBD2 (8 bases). V lost 0 bases and J lost 4, with 15 bases in between. The V gene's germline CDR1 is SGHVS and CDR2 FQNEAQ. The CDR3 is made up of 16 amino acids. CDR3 nucleotides: TGTGCCAGCAGCTTAGCAGGGGGCGCGGGAGGAGAGACCCAGTACTTC. This sequence encodes CASSLAGGAGGETQYF. Full variable domain (missing parts from reference TRBV7-8 and TRBJ2-5): GAGVSQSPRYKVAKRGQDVALRCDPISGHVSLFWYQQALGQGPEFLTYFQNEAQLDKSGLPSDRFFAERPEGSVSTLKIQRTQQEDSAVYLCASSLAGGAGGETQYFGPGTRLLVL.

There are a few counts of this clonotype. The genes are TRBV12-5 and TRBJ1-5; weak D call: TRBD1 (6 bases). Trimming took off 1 base at V and 10 bases at J, with 8 bases between the two ends. The germline V gene has CDR1 LGHNT and CDR2 FRNRAP. The CDR3 is made up of 12 amino acids. The CDR3, as DNA: TGTGCTAGTGGTTTGGAACAGGGACCCCAGCATTTT. This sequence encodes CASGLEQGPQHF.